Below, 11 T cell receptor beta chains from the same sample are listed, as sequenced in a study of blood T cell repertoires in COVID-19. The method was immunoSEQ multiplex PCR; TCRdb's version includes in-frame clones alone and lacks a portion of them. Among 120,000 to 150,000 clones listed, roughly 79% were seen once. Source material: peripheral blood. Every receptor here comes from a human donor with acute or convalescent COVID-19. The donor label of this sample is uncertain.

J is TRBJ1-2 and V is TRBV7-9; D is ambiguous. Germline-derived CDR1 and CDR2 are SEHNR and FQNEAQ (reference sequence). CDR3 length: 8 amino acids. V lost 11 bases and J 7 bases, leaving 5 bases between the germline ends. The CDR3 reads CAAGGYTF. CDR3 DNA sequence: TGTGCCGCGGGTGGCTACACCTTC.

The chain uses TRBV27 and TRBJ1-6, with D possibly matching TRBD1 (5 bases). The V end lost 8 bases, the J end lost 0 bases, and 14 bases lay between the germline ends. Germline V gene sequence: CDR1 MNHEY, CDR2 SMNVEV (reference sequence). The CDR3 has 16 amino acids. CDR3 protein: CASRRDGSSYNSPLHF. CDR3 bases: TGTGCCAGCCGCCGGGACGGGAGCTCCTATAATTCACCCCTCCACTTT.

The chain is built from TRBV7-6 and TRBJ2-3; 7 bases align to TRBD1. V dropped 3 bases and J dropped 4; count of bases not matched to a gene: 7. CDR3 length: 15 residues. The germline V gene encodes CDR1 SGHVS and CDR2 FNYEAQ. In DNA, the CDR3 is TGTGCCAGCAGCTTTACGACAGGGTCGCCAGATACGCAGTATTTT. Amino acid sequence: CASSFTTGSPDTQYF.

The chain couples TRBV10-1 to TRBJ1-1; TRBD1 is a possible D gene (5 bases). The CDR3 contains 14 residues. Germline V gene lookup returns CDR1 WNHNN and CDR2 SYGVQD (reference sequence). V was shortened by 4 bases and J by 4 bases, with 13 bases between the two germline ends. CDR3 loop: CASSGGFRGTEAFF. Here the CDR3 DNA reads TGCGCCAGCAGTGGTGGCTTTAGGGGCACTGAAGCTTTCTTT.

The chain joins TRBV5-4 to TRBJ1-4; D remains unclear. With 2 bases removed from V and 5 bases from J, the gap between germline ends came to 7 bases. Germline CDR1 reads SGHNT; CDR2 reads YYREEE (reference sequence). The CDR3 sequence is 13 residues long. DNA of the CDR3: TGTGCCAGCAGCTTAGACATCAATGAAAAACTGTTTTTT. Amino acids: CASSLDINEKLFF.

The chain carries TRBV2 and TRBJ2-6; no clear D gene. The CDR3 has 15 amino acids. CDR1 and CDR2 from the germline V gene are SNHLY and FYNNEI. V lost 4 bases and J 0 bases, leaving 7 bases between the germline ends. CDR3 residues: CASSVKSSGANVLTF. CDR3 in DNA: TGTGCCAGCAGTGTGAAGAGCTCTGGGGCCAACGTCCTGACTTTC.

The chain couples TRBV5-5 to TRBJ2-1, with unresolved D. CDR3 length equals 15 residues. In germline, CDR1 is SGHKS, CDR2 YYEKEE (reference sequence). The germline V and J ends were trimmed by 2 bases and 4 bases, with 13 bases remaining between them. CDR3 amino acids: CASSFLKRGYNEQFF. The CDR3 bases are TGTGCCAGCAGCTTTCTGAAGAGAGGATACAATGAGCAGTTCTTC.

The table lists this clone with a few counts. The V gene is TRBV4-1, the J gene TRBJ1-2; the D is unclear. The germline CDR1 and CDR2 sequences are MGHRA and YSYEKL. V was cut by 0 bases and J by 0 bases, with 8 bases left in between. CDR3 size: 15 residues. The CDR3 protein is CASSQEMRSNYGYTF. CDR3 DNA sequence: TGCGCCAGCAGCCAAGAAATGCGATCTAACTATGGCTACACCTTC.

This clone showed up just once. The chain is built from TRBV27 and TRBJ1-6; 9 nucleotides match TRBD1. Looked up from germline, CDR1 is MNHEY and CDR2 is SMNVEV (reference sequence). After removal of 6 bases from V and 1 base from J, the junction contained 4 bases not matched to a gene. The CDR3 covers 16 residues. The CDR3 sequence: CASSLQGASYNSPLHF. The CDR3 coding sequence is TGTGCCAGCAGCTTACAGGGGGCGTCCTATAATTCACCCCTCCACTTT.

The rearrangement uses TRBV24-1 and TRBJ1-1; D is unclear. The CDR3 length is 12 residues. Trimming removed 2 bases at V and 8 bases at J, with 8 bases between. Per the germline V gene, CDR1 is KGHDR and CDR2 is SFDVKD. CDR3 amino acids: CATSDSSREAFF. CDR3 coding DNA: TGTGCCACCAGTGATTCCTCTAGGGAAGCTTTCTTT.

A single count supports this clone. V usage is TRBV16 and J usage is TRBJ1-2; D unclear. V was shortened by 3 bases and J by 2 bases, with 7 bases between the two germline ends. This CDR3 contains 13 residues. The germline CDR1 and CDR2 sequences are KGHSY and FQNENV. CDR3 residues: CASSHGRNYGYTF. The DNA of the CDR3 is TGTGCCAGCAGCCATGGGAGAAACTATGGCTACACCTTC. Combining the CDR3 with reference TRBV16 and TRBJ1-2 gives the whole variable domain GEEVAQTPKHLVRGEGQKAKLYCAPIKGHSYVFWYQQVLKNEFKFLISFQNENVFDETGMPKERFSAKCLPNSPCSLEIQATKLEDSAVYFCASSHGRNYGYTFGSGTRLTVV.